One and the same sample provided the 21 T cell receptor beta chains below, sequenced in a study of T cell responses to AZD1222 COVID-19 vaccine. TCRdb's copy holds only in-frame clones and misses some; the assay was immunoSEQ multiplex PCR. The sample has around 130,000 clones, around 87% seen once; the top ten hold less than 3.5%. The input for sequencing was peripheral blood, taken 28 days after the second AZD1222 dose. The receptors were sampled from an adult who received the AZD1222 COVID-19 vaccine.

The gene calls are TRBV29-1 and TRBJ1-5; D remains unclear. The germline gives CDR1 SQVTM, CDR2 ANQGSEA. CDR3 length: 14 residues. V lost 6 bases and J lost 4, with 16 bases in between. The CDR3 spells CSVTIGGWNQPQHF. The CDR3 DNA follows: TGCAGCGTGACCATTGGAGGGTGGAATCAGCCCCAGCATTTT.

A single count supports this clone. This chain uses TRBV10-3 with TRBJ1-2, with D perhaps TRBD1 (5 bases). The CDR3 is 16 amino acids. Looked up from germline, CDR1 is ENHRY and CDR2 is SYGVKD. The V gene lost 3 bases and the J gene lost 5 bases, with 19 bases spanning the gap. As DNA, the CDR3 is TGTGCCATCAGTGATACCGGGACCTCATCAGGATATGGCTACACCTTC. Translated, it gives CAISDTGTSSGYGYTF.

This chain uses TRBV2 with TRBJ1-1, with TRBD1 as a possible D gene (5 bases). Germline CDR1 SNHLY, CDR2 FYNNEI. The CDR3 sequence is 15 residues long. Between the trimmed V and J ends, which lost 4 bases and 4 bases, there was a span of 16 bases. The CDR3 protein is CASSGHRTGSTEAFF. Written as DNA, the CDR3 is TGTGCCAGCAGTGGTCACAGGACGGGGAGCACTGAAGCTTTCTTT.

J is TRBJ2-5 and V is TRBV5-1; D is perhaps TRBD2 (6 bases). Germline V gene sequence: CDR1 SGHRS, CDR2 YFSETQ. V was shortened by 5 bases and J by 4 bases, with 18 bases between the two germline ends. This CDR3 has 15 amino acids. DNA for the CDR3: TGCGCCAGCAGACTTTCGGGACTCATGATAGAGACCCAGTACTTC. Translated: CASRLSGLMIETQYF.

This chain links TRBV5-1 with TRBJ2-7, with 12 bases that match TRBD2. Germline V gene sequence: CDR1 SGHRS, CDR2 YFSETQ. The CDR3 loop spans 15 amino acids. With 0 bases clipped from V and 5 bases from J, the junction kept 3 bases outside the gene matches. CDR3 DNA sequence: TGCGCCAGCAGCTTGGAAGGACTAGCGGGACACGAGCAGTACTTC. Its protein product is CASSLEGLAGHEQYF.

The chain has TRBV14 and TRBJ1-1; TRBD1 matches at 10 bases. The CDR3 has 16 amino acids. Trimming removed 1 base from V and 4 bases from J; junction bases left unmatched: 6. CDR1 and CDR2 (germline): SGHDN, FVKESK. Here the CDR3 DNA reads TGTGCCAGCAGCCAAGTCCGGACAGGGGGGGGCACTGAAGCTTTCTTT. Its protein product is CASSQVRTGGGTEAFF.

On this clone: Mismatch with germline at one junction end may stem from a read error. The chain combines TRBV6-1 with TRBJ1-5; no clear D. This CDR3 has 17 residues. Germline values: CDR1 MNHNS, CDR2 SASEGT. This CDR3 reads CASSEGVGSSSNQPQHF. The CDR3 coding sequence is TGTGCCAGCAGCGAAGGTGTTGGGAGTAGTAGCAATCAGCCCCAGCATTTT.

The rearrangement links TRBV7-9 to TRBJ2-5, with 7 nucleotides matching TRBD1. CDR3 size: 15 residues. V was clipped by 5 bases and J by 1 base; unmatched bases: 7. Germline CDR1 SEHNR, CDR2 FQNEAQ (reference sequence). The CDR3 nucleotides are TGTGCCAGCAGCCAACCTGGGACAGTCCAAGAGACCCAGTACTTC. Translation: CASSQPGTVQETQYF.

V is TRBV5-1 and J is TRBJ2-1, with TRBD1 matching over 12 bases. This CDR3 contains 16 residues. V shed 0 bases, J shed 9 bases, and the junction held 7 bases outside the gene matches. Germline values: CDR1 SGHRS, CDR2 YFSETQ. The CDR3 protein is CASSLVPGQGAGEQFF. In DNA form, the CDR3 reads TGCGCCAGCAGCTTGGTCCCGGGACAGGGGGCGGGTGAGCAGTTCTTC.

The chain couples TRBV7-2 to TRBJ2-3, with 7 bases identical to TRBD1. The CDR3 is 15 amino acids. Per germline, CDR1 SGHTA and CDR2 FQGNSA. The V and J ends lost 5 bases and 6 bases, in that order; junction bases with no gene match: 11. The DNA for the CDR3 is TGTGCCAGCAGCAGGGGGCAACAGGTTCGGGATACGCAGTATTTT. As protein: CASSRGQQVRDTQYF.

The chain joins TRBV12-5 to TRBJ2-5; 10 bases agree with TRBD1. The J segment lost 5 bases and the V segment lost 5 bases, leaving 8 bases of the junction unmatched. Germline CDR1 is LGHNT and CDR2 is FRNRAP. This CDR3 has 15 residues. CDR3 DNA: TGTGCTAGTGGTCAACGGGACAGGGGCGGGGAGACCCAGTACTTC. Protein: CASGQRDRGGETQYF.

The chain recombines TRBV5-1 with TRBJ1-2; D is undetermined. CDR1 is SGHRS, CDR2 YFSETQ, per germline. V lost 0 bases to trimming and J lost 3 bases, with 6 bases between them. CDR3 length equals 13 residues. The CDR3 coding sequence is TGCGCCAGCAGCTTGGCCGCGGACTATGGCTACACCTTC. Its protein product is CASSLAADYGYTF.

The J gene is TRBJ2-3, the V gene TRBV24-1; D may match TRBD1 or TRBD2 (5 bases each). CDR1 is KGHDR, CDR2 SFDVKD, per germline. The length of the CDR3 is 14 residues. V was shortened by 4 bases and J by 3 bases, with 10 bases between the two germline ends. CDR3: CATSDPGPTDTQYF. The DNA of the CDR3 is TGTGCCACCAGTGACCCGGGACCAACAGATACGCAGTATTTT.

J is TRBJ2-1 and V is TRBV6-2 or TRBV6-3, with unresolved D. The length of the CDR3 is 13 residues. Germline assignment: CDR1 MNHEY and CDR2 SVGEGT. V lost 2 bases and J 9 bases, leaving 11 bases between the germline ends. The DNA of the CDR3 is TGTGCCAGCAGTTACAGGTTTGGGATTGAGCAGTTCTTC. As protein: CASSYRFGIEQFF.

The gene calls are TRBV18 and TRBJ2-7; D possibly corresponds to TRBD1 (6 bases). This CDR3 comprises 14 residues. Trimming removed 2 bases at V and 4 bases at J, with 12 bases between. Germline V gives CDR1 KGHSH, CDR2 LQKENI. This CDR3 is CASSPETGSYEQYF. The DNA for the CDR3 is TGTGCCAGCTCACCAGAGACAGGCTCGTACGAGCAGTACTTC.

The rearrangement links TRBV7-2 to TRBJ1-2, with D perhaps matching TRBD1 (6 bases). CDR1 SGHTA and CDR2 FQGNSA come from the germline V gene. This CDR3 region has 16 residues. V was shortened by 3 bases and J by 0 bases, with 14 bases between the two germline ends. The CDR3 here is CASSFSRQAANYGYTF. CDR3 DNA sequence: TGTGCCAGCAGCTTTAGCCGACAGGCTGCTAACTATGGCTACACCTTC.

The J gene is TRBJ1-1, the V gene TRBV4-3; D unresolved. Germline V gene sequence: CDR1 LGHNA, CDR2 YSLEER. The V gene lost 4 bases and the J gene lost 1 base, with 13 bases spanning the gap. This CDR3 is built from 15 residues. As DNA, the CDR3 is TGCGCCAGCAGCCCCCAACCCGGCAGGAACACTGAAGCTTTCTTT. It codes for CASSPQPGRNTEAFF.

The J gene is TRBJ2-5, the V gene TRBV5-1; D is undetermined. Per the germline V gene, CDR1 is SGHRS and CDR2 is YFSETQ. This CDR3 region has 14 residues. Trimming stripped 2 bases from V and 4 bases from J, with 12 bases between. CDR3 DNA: TGCGCCAGCAGCTTCACGACCCAACGAGAGACCCAGTACTTC. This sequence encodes CASSFTTQRETQYF. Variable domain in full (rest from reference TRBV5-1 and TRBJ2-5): KAGVTQTPRYLIKTRGQQVTLSCSPISGHRSVSWYQQTPGQGLQFLFEYFSETQRNKGNFPGRFSGRQFSNSRSEMNVSTLELGDSALYLCASSFTTQRETQYFGPGTRLLVL.

CDR3 loop: CASSKQGYGYTF. For the CDR3, the DNA is TGTGCCAGCAGTAAACAGGGTTATGGCTACACCTTC. The chain combines TRBV6-6 with TRBJ1-2, with TRBD1 as a possible D gene (6 bases). With 5 bases removed from V and 5 bases from J, the gap between germline ends came to 9 bases. The CDR3 runs to 12 residues. Germline CDR1 is MNHNY and CDR2 is SVGAGI (reference sequence).

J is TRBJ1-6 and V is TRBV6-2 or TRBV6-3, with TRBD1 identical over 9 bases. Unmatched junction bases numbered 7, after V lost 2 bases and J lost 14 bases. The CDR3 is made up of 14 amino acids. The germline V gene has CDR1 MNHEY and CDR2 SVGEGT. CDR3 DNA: TGTGCCAGCAGTTACGCCGGGACAGGGATATCCCTCCACTTT. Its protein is CASSYAGTGISLHF.

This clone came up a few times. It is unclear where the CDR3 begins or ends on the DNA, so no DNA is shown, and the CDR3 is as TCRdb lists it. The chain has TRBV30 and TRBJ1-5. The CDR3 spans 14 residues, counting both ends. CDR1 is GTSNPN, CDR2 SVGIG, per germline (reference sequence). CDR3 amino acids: CAWSPGPSISPSIF.